These 29 T cell receptor beta chains came from one sample sequenced in a study of blood T cell repertoires in COVID-19 (dated by TCRdb to the early 2020s). To prepare the library, the immunoSEQ multiplex PCR assay was applied. This immuneACCESS table, as held by TCRdb, lists in-frame sequences with V and J called but not all clones. Of the missing ones, under half trace to an unresolved V gene in checked studies; the others have no known cause. This sample lists under 200,000 clones; 80% to 90% were detected once. The ten largest clonotypes hold approximately 4% of the sample. Sequencing was carried out using peripheral blood. The receptor source for this set is a young man with active or convalescent COVID-19.

The rearrangement uses TRBV11-3 and TRBJ2-1, with a tentative D call TRBD2 (5 bases). Deletions cut 5 bases from V and 3 bases from J, with 11 bases between. The CDR3 consists of 14 residues. The germline gives CDR1 SGHNT, CDR2 YENEEA. CDR3 amino acids: CASSASGNYNEQFF. The CDR3 nucleotides are TGTGCCAGCAGCGCCTCGGGGAACTACAATGAGCAGTTCTTC.

The chain employs TRBV7-8 and TRBJ1-5; 12 nucleotides align to TRBD1. J gave up 3 bases and V 6 bases, and 6 bases lay outside the gene matches. The CDR3 loop spans 16 amino acids. Germline CDR1 and CDR2: SGHVS and FQNEAQ. The CDR3 DNA reads TGTGCCAGCAGAACCGGGACAGGGGGCATCAATCAGCCCCAGCATTTT. As protein: CASRTGTGGINQPQHF. Based on the CDR3 plus reference TRBV7-8 and TRBJ1-5, the full variable domain is GAGVSQSPRYKVAKRGQDVALRCDPISGHVSLFWYQQALGQGPEFLTYFQNEAQLDKSGLPSDRFFAERPEGSVSTLKIQRTQQEDSAVYLCASRTGTGGINQPQHFGDGTRLSIL.

This rearrangement joins TRBV28 to TRBJ1-2; D is uncertain. V gave up 6 bases and J gave up 5 bases, with 19 bases separating them. Germline V gene sequence: CDR1 MDHEN, CDR2 SYDVKM. The CDR3 runs 15 residues. The CDR3 region is CASSPEPGSKYGYTF. The CDR3 nucleotides read TGTGCCAGCAGCCCCGAACCCGGGTCAAAGTATGGCTACACCTTC.

The rearrangement uses TRBV7-2 and TRBJ2-5; 13 nucleotides line up with TRBD2. V dropped 3 bases and J dropped 3; count of bases not matched to a gene: 1. Germline CDR1 is SGHTA and CDR2 is FQGNSA. This CDR3 has 15 amino acids. The DNA of the CDR3 is TGTGCCAGCAGCTTGGGGACTAGCGGGGAAGAGACCCAGTACTTC. Translated: CASSLGTSGEETQYF. Drawing the rest from reference TRBV7-2 and TRBJ2-5, the complete variable domain is GAGVSQSPSNKVTEKGKDVELRCDPISGHTALYWYRQSLGQGLEFLIYFQGNSAPDKSGLPSDRFSAERTGGSVSTLTIQRTQQEDSAVYLCASSLGTSGEETQYFGPGTRLLVL.

The rearrangement joins TRBV27 to TRBJ1-1, with D perhaps TRBD1 (6 bases). Germline assignment: CDR1 MNHEY and CDR2 SMNVEV (reference sequence). Trimming removed 4 bases from V and 5 bases from J, with 17 bases in between. The CDR3 runs 15 residues. CDR3 nucleotide sequence: TGTGCCAGCAGTTCCCAAACTAACAGGGAAACTGAAGCTTTCTTT. It is translated as CASSSQTNRETEAFF.

J is TRBJ1-5 and V is TRBV30, with 7 nucleotides matching TRBD1. The CDR3 loop spans 15 amino acids. Germline V gene sequence: CDR1 GTSNPN, CDR2 SVGIG (reference sequence). The V and J ends lost 3 bases and 3 bases, in that order; junction bases with no gene match: 8. The CDR3 bases are TGTGCCTGGAGCCCCAGACAGGGCCACAATCAGCCCCAGCATTTT. Its translation: CAWSPRQGHNQPQHF.

J is TRBJ2-1 and V is TRBV3-1 (or the pseudogene TRBV3-2), with D unresolved. Trimming pared 5 bases from V and 7 bases from J, leaving 9 bases between. The germline CDR1 and CDR2 sequences are LGHDT and YNNKEL (reference sequence). The length of the CDR3 is 12 residues. This CDR3 reads CASSSTLNEQFF. The CDR3 DNA reads as TGTGCCAGCAGCTCAACTTTGAATGAGCAGTTCTTC.

In its sample, this clone was seen a few times. This chain uses TRBV10-3 with TRBJ2-6; 8 bases map to TRBD2. Per the germline V gene, CDR1 is ENHRY and CDR2 is SYGVKD. Trimming at V came to 10 bases and at J to 0 bases, leaving 11 bases not matched to a gene. This CDR3 is built from 17 residues. The CDR3 DNA reads TGTGCCACCAATCGGGGGGGGGCCGCCTCTGGGGCCAACGTCCTGACTTTC. The encoded protein is CATNRGGAASGANVLTF.

This sequence joins TRBV6-5 and TRBJ2-5, with 7 bases fitting TRBD2. Germline assignment: CDR1 MNHEY and CDR2 SVGAGI. J lost 1 base, V lost 1 base, and 0 bases had no gene match. This CDR3 has 14 residues. Written as DNA, the CDR3 is TGTGCCAGCAGTTACTGGGGGGGCCAAGAGACCCAGTACTTC. It specifies CASSYWGGQETQYF.

The genes are TRBV7-6 and TRBJ1-2; no clear D gene. The CDR3 has 19 amino acids. Germline CDR1 is SGHVS and CDR2 is FNYEAQ. The V and J ends lost 1 base and 0 bases respectively, with 21 bases between them. CDR3 in amino acids: CASSLGRFAAATANYGYTF. CDR3 sequence (DNA): TGTGCCAGCAGCTTAGGGCGGTTCGCGGCAGCCACCGCTAACTATGGCTACACCTTC.

The V call is TRBV6-2 or TRBV6-3, the J call TRBJ1-1; the D gene is possibly TRBD1 (5 bases). Trimming shortened V by 0 bases and J by 8 bases, and 10 bases separated the two germline ends. Per the germline V gene, CDR1 is MNHEY and CDR2 is SVGEGT. The CDR3 covers 13 residues. The CDR3 loop reads CASSYSYRLEAFF. CDR3 nucleotides: TGTGCCAGCAGTTACTCGTACAGGTTGGAAGCTTTCTTT.

V is TRBV28 and J is TRBJ2-5; 7 nucleotides align to TRBD1. There are 14 residues in the CDR3. Unmatched junction bases numbered 6, after V lost 6 bases and J lost 2 bases. Germline loops: CDR1 MDHEN, CDR2 SYDVKM. CDR3 amino acids: CASRQGGGQETQYF. The DNA of the CDR3 is TGTGCCAGCAGGCAAGGGGGCGGTCAAGAGACCCAGTACTTC.

The V call is TRBV7-9, the J call TRBJ2-3; the match to TRBD2 covers 12 bases. V shed 2 bases, J shed 8 bases, and the junction held 11 bases outside the gene matches. Germline lookup yields CDR1 SEHNR and CDR2 FQNEAQ (reference sequence). The CDR3 extends over 17 amino acids. The CDR3 sequence: CASSLFSLAGGASTQYF. CDR3 DNA: TGTGCCAGCAGCTTATTTTCACTAGCGGGAGGTGCGAGTACGCAGTATTTT.

V is TRBV19 and J is TRBJ1-1; D not certain. CDR1 is LNHDA, CDR2 SQIVND, per germline (reference sequence). The CDR3 is 16 residues long. V was clipped by 3 bases and J by 5 bases, with 19 bases between them. The CDR3 reads CASSMRREFPETEAFF. DNA of the CDR3: TGTGCCAGTAGTATGAGGAGGGAATTTCCGGAGACTGAAGCTTTCTTT.

The chain combines TRBV3-1 (or the pseudogene TRBV3-2) with TRBJ2-7; D is perhaps TRBD2 (5 bases). V was trimmed by 1 base and J by 2 bases, leaving 24 bases between them. This CDR3 has 19 residues. CDR1 and CDR2 (germline): LGHDT, YNNKEL (reference sequence). CDR3 region: CASSQVGRIVLERTYEQYF. The CDR3 bases are TGTGCCAGCAGCCAAGTGGGCCGGATCGTCCTTGAGCGGACCTACGAGCAGTACTTC.

The chain couples TRBV11-3 to TRBJ2-4; tentatively, D is TRBD2 (6 bases). Germline CDR1 SGHNT, CDR2 YENEEA. The CDR3 totals 18 residues. Trimming shortened V by 2 bases and J by 9 bases, and 26 bases separated the two germline ends. The CDR3 bases are TGTGCCAGCAGCTTATTCTTAGGGCACCACCCCGGGGGTAGCATTCAGTACTTC. This encodes CASSLFLGHHPGGSIQYF.

J is TRBJ2-1 and V is TRBV5-1; 14 bases agree with TRBD2. The CDR3 runs 19 residues. V shed 5 bases and J 5 bases; nucleotides not matched to a gene: 15. Germline V gene data show CDR1 as SGHRS and CDR2 as YFSETQ. The CDR3 bases are TGCGCCAGCAGAGAAAGACTAGCGGGAGGGTCCCCGACACACAATGAGCAGTTCTTC. This encodes CASRERLAGGSPTHNEQFF.

In its sample, this clone was seen a few times. J is TRBJ2-5 and V is TRBV7-8, with 11 bases aligning to TRBD2. The CDR3 has 19 amino acids. The junction had 17 bases not matched to a gene; V was cut back by 4 bases and J by 4 bases. Germline-derived CDR1 and CDR2 are SGHVS and FQNEAQ. The CDR3 sequence is CASSSLRLAGGFSPETQYF. As DNA, the CDR3 is TGTGCCAGCAGCTCACTCCGGCTAGCGGGGGGATTCTCCCCAGAGACCCAGTACTTC.

The rearrangement joins TRBV11-3 to TRBJ2-3, with D possibly TRBD1 on 7 matching bases. V was pared by 3 bases and J by 7 bases, with 14 bases between. The germline V gene encodes CDR1 SGHNT and CDR2 YENEEA. The CDR3 has 14 amino acids. The CDR3 region has the DNA TGTGCCAGCAGCTTCGGAGGGGGCTGGAATACGCAGTATTTT. Its protein product is CASSFGGGWNTQYF.

The gene calls are TRBV6-4 and TRBJ2-1, with TRBD2 matching over 12 bases. V was clipped by 5 bases and J by 7 bases; unmatched bases: 6. CDR3 size: 15 residues. CDR1 and CDR2 from the germline V gene are MRHNA and SNTAGT. This CDR3 reads CASSWTSGVSNEQFF. CDR3 bases: TGTGCCAGCAGTTGGACTAGCGGGGTTTCAAATGAGCAGTTCTTC.

The rearrangement joins TRBV6-5 to TRBJ1-1; D perhaps matches TRBD1 (6 bases). V shed 0 bases and J shed 3 bases, with 14 bases lying between them. This CDR3 has 16 amino acids. CDR1 and CDR2 (germline): MNHEY, SVGAGI. The CDR3 sequence: CASSYSIRGGYTEAFF. The CDR3 DNA reads as TGTGCCAGCAGTTACTCTATAAGGGGGGGTTACACTGAAGCTTTCTTT.

This clone has only one observation. The J gene is TRBJ2-5, the V gene TRBV4-1; D possibly corresponds to TRBD2 (6 bases). The CDR3 runs to 15 residues. Germline CDR1 reads MGHRA; CDR2 reads YSYEKL. The ends were cut back, 4 bases at V and 2 bases at J, with 14 bases in the middle. The CDR3 region is CASSPVEGWQETQYF. The CDR3 DNA follows: TGCGCCAGCAGCCCCGTGGAGGGGTGGCAAGAGACCCAGTACTTC.

This clone was picked up a small number of times. The CDR3 coding sequence is TGTGCCAGCAGCCCCTACAGAATAGGAGGTGAAAAACTGTTTTTT. Its protein is CASSPYRIGGEKLFF. The rearrangement joins TRBV7-8 to TRBJ1-4; no firm D call. Trimming took off 5 bases at V and 7 bases at J, with 17 bases between the two ends. The CDR3 contains 15 residues. Looked up from germline, CDR1 is SGHVS and CDR2 is FQNEAQ.

The chain recombines TRBV11-3 with TRBJ2-7; 8 positions agree with TRBD2. This CDR3 has 16 amino acids. The V segment lost 1 base and the J segment 2 bases; nucleotides outside the gene matches: 7. Germline CDR1 and CDR2: SGHNT and YENEEA. The CDR3 region has the DNA TGTGCCAGCAGCTTAGTGTTTGGACTAGCAGCCTACGAGCAGTACTTC. Its protein product is CASSLVFGLAAYEQYF.

The chain employs TRBV6-6 and TRBJ2-1; 11 bases are a match to TRBD2. The CDR3 covers 15 residues. J was trimmed by 12 bases and V by 2 bases; bases with no gene match: 9. The germline CDR1 and CDR2 sequences are MNHNY and SVGAGI (reference sequence). CDR3 sequence reads: CASSYTSGGGGRQFF. The DNA of the CDR3 is TGTGCCAGCAGTTACACTAGCGGGGGTGGAGGGAGGCAGTTCTTC.

This clone came up once. The chain has TRBV10-1 and TRBJ1-1; tentatively, D is TRBD1 (6 bases). The CDR3 is 13 amino acids. The V end lost 6 bases, the J end lost 2 bases, and 10 bases lay between the germline ends. Germline V CDR1 and CDR2: WNHNN, SYGVQD (reference sequence). CDR3 bases: TGCGCCAGCAGGTTACAGGGAAACACTGAAGCTTTCTTT. It codes for CASRLQGNTEAFF.

Concerning this clone: The junction shows a germline mismatch at one end, possibly a read error. V usage is TRBV3-1 (or the pseudogene TRBV3-2) and J usage is TRBJ2-5, with 8 bases aligning to TRBD2. This CDR3 spans 14 amino acids. Germline lookup yields CDR1 LGHDT and CDR2 YNNKEL (reference sequence). The CDR3 sequence: CATSSSGRLQTQYF. For the CDR3, the DNA is TGTGCCACCAGCTCCAGCGGGAGATTACAGACCCAGTACTTC.

This chain joins TRBV12-3 or TRBV12-4 and TRBJ1-4; D is unclear. The CDR3 loop spans 12 amino acids. V was clipped by 5 bases and J by 4 bases, with 5 bases between them. CDR3 in DNA: TGTGCCAGCAGTCCTCTTAATGAAAAACTGTTTTTT. Encoded protein: CASSPLNEKLFF.

The CDR3 is CASSQDYTGNTDTQYF. For the CDR3, the DNA is TGTGCCAGCAGCCAAGATTATACAGGCAACACAGATACGCAGTATTTT. V is TRBV3-1 (or the pseudogene TRBV3-2) and J is TRBJ2-3, with a tentative D call TRBD1 (5 bases). Trimming shortened V by 0 bases and J by 2 bases, and 12 bases separated the two germline ends. The CDR3 is 16 residues long. CDR1 LGHDT and CDR2 YNNKEL come from the germline V gene (reference sequence).